This is a list of T cell receptor beta chains from one sample in a study. TCRdb recomputed calls from the RT-PCR reads with MiXCR, one row per CDR3 protein. The table shows hundreds of thousands of distinct CDR3 sequences, with 12% to 15% occurring only once. What was sequenced was memory CD4+ T cells from blood. The receptors were sampled from a female donor in good health, serving as a healthy control. Each CDR3 is given with its conserved first and last residue. A D gene is named only where the DNA matches it firmly. Only some rows state a clone size, as once, few, many or a class for expanded clones.

D: .; J: TRBJ2-3; V: TRBV7-9; length: 12; size: many; DNA: TGTGCCACCGCCCCTGCTAGCGATACGCAGTATTTT; CDR3: CATAPASDTQYF
D: .; J: TRBJ2-5; V: TRBV5-6; length: 17; size: .; DNA: TGTGCCAGCAGCTTGGCCCAGGGTAGTGGTTCTGGGGAGACCCAGTACTTC; CDR3: CASSLAQGSGSGETQYF
D: .; J: TRBJ1-6; V: TRBV6-5; length: 16; size: few; DNA: TGTGCCAGCAGTTACTCCGCACTCCAGTGGGATTCACCCCTCCACTTT; CDR3: CASSYSALQWDSPLHF
D: TRBD2; J: TRBJ2-3; V: TRBV20-1; length: 15; size: .; DNA: TGCAGTGCTAGCAGGCTAGCGGGAGGCATCTCCACGCAGTATTTT; CDR3: CSASRLAGGISTQYF
D: TRBD1; J: TRBJ2-7; V: TRBV6-1; length: 14; size: .; DNA: TGTGCCAGCAGTGAACGGGACAGGACCTACGAGCAGTACTTC; CDR3: CASSERDRTYEQYF
D: TRBD2; J: TRBJ2-3; V: TRBV27; length: 16; size: few; DNA: TGTGCCAGCAGTTTAACAGCGGGGACTAGCACAGATACGCAGTATTTT; CDR3: CASSLTAGTSTDTQYF
D: .; J: TRBJ1-4; V: TRBV15; length: 15; size: few; DNA: TGTGCCACCAGCAGAGATAGGGTGAAAGGTGAAAAACTGTTTTTT; CDR3: CATSRDRVKGEKLFF
D: .; J: TRBJ2-2; V: TRBV5-1; length: 24; size: .; DNA: .; CDR3: CASSLAGTIEETQYFGPGPGELFF
D: TRBD1; J: TRBJ1-1; V: TRBV12-3/TRBV12-4; length: 14; size: few; DNA: TGTGCCAGCAGACCGACAGGGATGAACACTGAAGCTTTCTTT; CDR3: CASRPTGMNTEAFF
D: TRBD1; J: TRBJ1-2; V: TRBV4-1; length: 15; size: .; DNA: TGCGCCAGCAGCCGGGACAGGGACAGAGACTATGGCTACACCTTC; CDR3: CASSRDRDRDYGYTF
D: .; J: TRBJ2-7; V: TRBV5-1; length: 17; size: many; DNA: TGCGCCAGCAGATTTCGTCCGGTCGCGGCAGGGGAGGAGGAGCAGTACTTC; CDR3: CASRFRPVAAGEEEQYF
D: .; J: TRBJ2-1; V: TRBV20-1; length: 14; size: many; DNA: TGCAGTGCTAGTTTTAGCGGCGACGCCAATGAGCAGTTCTTC; CDR3: CSASFSGDANEQFF
D: TRBD1; J: TRBJ2-7; V: TRBV27; length: 14; size: many; DNA: TGTGCCAGCAGTCCCAGGACAGGCCCCTACGAGCAGTACTTC; CDR3: CASSPRTGPYEQYF
D: .; J: TRBJ1-5; V: TRBV6-1; length: 14; size: .; DNA: TGTGCCAGCACCCTGGACGGGCCGGGTCAGCCCCAGCATTTT; CDR3: CASTLDGPGQPQHF
D: TRBD2; J: TRBJ2-1; V: TRBV7-2; length: 13; size: many; DNA: TGTGCCAGCAGCTCCCTAGCGGGAAGTGGGCAGTTCTTC; CDR3: CASSSLAGSGQFF